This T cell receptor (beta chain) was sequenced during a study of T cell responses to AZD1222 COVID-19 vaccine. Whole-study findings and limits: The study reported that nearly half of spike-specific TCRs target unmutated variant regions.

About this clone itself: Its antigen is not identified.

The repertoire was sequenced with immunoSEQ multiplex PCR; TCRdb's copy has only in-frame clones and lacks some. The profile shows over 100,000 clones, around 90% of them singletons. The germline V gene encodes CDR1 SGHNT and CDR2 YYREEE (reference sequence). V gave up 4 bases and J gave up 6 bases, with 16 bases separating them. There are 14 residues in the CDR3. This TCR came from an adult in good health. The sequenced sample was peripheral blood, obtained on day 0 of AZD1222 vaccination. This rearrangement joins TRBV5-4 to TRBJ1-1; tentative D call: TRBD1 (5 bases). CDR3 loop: CASSPREGTAEAFF. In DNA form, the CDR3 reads TGTGCCAGCAGCCCTCGGGAGGGGACGGCTGAAGCTTTCTTT. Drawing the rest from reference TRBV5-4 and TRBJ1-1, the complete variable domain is ETGVTQSPTHLIKTRGQQVTLRCSSQSGHNTVSWYQQALGQGPQFIFQYYREEENGRGNFPPRFSGLQFPNYSSELNVNALELDDSALYLCASSPREGTAEAFFGQGTRLTVV.